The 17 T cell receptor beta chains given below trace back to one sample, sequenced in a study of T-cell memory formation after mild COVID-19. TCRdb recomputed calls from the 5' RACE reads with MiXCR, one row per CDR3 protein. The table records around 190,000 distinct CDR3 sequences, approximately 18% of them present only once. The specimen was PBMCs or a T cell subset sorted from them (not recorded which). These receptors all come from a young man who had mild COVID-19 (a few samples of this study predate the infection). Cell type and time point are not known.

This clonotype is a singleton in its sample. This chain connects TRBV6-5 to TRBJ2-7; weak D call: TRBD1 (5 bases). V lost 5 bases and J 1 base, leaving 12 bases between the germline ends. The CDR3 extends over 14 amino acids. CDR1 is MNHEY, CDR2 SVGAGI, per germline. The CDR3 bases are TGTGCCAGCAGTCTCGCAGGGCTTTCCTACGAGCAGTACTTC. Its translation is CASSLAGLSYEQYF.

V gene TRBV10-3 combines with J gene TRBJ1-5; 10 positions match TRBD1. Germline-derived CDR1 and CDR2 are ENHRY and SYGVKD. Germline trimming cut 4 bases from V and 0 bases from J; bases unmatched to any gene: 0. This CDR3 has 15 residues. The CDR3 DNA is TGTGCCATCAGTGGGACAGGGGGTAGCAATCAGCCCCAGCATTTT. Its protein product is CAISGTGGSNQPQHF.

Here the CDR3 DNA reads TGTGCCAGCTCACCATCCGCCCCTTCGCAGGGGGGCTACGAGCAGTACGTC. It encodes CASSPSAPSQGGYEQYV. This chain joins TRBV18 and TRBJ2-7; TRBD1 is a possible D gene (7 bases). Per the germline V gene, CDR1 is KGHSH and CDR2 is LQKENI. Trimming pared 2 bases from V and 3 bases from J, leaving 20 bases between. This CDR3 has 17 amino acids.

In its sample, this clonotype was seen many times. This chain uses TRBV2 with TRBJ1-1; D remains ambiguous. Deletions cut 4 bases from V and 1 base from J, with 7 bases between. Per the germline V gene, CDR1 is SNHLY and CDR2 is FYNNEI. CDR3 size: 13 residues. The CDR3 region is CASSVVENTEAFF. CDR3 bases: TGTGCCAGCAGTGTGGTAGAGAACACTGAAGCTTTCTTT.

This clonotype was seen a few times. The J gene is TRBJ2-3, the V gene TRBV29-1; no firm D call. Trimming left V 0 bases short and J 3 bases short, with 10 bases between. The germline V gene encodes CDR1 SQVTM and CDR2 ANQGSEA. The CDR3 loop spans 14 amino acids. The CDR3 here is CSVEDRVGTDTQYF. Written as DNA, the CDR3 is TGCAGCGTTGAAGATCGGGTAGGGACAGATACGCAGTATTTT.

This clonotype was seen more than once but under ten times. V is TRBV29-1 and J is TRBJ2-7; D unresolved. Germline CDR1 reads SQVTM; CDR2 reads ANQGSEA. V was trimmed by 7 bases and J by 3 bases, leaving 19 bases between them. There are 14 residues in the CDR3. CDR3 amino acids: CSAAYSRSNYEQYF. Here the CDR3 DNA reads TGCAGCGCCGCGTACTCCAGGTCAAACTACGAGCAGTACTTC.

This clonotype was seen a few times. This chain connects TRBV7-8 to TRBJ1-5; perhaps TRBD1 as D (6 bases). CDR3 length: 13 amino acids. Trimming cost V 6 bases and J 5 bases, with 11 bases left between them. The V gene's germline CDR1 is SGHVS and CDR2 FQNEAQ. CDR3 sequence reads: CASSSDSYQPQHF. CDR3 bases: TGTGCCAGCAGTTCGGACAGCTATCAGCCCCAGCATTTT.

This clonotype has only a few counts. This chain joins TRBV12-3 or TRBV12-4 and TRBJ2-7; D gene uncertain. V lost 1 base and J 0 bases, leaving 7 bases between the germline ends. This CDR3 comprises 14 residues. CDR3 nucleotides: TGTGCCAGCAGTTTAGAGGCCGGCTCCTACGAGCAGTACTTC. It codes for CASSLEAGSYEQYF.

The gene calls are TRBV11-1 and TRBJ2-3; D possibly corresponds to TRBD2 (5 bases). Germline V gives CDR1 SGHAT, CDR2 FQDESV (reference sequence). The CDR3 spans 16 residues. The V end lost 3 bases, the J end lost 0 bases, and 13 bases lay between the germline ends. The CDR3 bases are TGTGCCAGCAGCTTTCAAGGACGGGGAAGCACAGATACGCAGTATTTT. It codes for CASSFQGRGSTDTQYF.

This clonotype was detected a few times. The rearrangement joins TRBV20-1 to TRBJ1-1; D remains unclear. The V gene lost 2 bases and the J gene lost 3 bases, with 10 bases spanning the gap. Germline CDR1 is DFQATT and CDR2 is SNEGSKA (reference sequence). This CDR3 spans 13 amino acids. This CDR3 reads CSARSGAYTEAFF. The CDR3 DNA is TGCAGTGCTAGAAGTGGAGCCTACACTGAAGCTTTCTTT.

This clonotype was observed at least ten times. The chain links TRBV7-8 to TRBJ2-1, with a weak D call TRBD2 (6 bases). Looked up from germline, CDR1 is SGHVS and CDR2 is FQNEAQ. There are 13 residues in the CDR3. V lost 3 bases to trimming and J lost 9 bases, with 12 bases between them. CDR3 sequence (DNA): TGTGCCAGCAGCTTCTCGGGGGTGGGTGAGCAGTTCTTC. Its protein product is CASSFSGVGEQFF.

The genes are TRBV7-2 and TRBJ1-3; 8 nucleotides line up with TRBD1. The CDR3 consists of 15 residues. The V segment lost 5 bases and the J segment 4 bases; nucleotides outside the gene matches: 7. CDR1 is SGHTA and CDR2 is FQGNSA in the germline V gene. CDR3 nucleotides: TGTGCCAGCAGCCCCAGGACAGGGTTAGGAAACACCATATATTTT. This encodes CASSPRTGLGNTIYF.

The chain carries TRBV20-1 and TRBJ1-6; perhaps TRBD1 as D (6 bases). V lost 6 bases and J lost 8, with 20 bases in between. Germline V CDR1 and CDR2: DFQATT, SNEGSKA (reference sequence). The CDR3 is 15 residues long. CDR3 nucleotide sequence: TGCAGTGCCAGACTACGCGGGACAAGGGATTCACCCCTCCACTTT. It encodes CSARLRGTRDSPLHF.

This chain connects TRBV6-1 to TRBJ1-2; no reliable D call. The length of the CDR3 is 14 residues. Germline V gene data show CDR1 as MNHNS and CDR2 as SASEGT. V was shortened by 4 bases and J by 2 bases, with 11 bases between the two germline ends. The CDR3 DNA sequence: TGTGCCAGCAGTGGGTCATTGCCCAACTATGGCTACACCTTC. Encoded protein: CASSGSLPNYGYTF.

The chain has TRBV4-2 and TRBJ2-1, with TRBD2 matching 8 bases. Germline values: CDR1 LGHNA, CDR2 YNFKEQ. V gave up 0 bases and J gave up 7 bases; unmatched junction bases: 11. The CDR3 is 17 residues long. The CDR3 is CASSQDTAGGWVNEQFF. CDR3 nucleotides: TGTGCCAGCAGCCAAGATACCGCGGGGGGATGGGTAAATGAGCAGTTCTTC.

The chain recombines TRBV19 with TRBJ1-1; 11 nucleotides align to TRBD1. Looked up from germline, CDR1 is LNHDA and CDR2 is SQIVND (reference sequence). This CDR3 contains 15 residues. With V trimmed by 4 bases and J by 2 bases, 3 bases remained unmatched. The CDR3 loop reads CASSTGTGGNTEAFF. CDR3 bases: TGTGCCAGTAGTACGGGGACAGGGGGTAACACTGAAGCTTTCTTT.

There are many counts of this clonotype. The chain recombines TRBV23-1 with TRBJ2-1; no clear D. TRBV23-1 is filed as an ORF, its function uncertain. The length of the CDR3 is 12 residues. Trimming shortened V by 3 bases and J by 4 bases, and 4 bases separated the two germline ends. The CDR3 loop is CASSHHYNEQFF. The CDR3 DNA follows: TGCGCCAGCAGTCATCATTACAATGAGCAGTTCTTC.